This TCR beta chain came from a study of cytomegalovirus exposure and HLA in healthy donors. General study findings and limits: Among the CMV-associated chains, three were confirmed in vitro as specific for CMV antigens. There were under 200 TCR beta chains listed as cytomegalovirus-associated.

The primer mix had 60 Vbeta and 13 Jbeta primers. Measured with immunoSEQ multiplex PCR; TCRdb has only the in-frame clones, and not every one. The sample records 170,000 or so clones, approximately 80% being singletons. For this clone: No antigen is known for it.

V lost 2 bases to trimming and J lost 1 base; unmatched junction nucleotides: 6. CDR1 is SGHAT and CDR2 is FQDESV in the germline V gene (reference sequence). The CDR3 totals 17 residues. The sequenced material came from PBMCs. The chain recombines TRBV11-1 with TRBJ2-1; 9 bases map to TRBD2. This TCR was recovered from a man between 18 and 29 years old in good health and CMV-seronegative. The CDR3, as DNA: TGTGCCAGCAGCTTAACTCTGCGGGGGGGTTCCTACAATGAGCAGTTCTTC. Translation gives CASSLTLRGGSYNEQFF.